The 32 T cell receptor beta chains presented below share a single source sample, sequenced in a study of T cells in Graves' hyperthyroidism and ophthalmopathy. TCR beta CDR3 region amplification was performed from RNA transcripts. With the HTBI primer set, the TCR CDR3 went through a first round of RT-PCR. In TCRdb, the multiplex PCR reads were re-called with MiXCR into one record per CDR3 protein. The repertoire consists of around 350,000 distinct CDR3 sequences, with about 18% occurring once and the leading ten covering around 35%. The sequencing sample was made of blood. These receptors originate from a woman aged 25 to 39 with Graves' hyperthyroidism that later progressed to Graves' ophthalmopathy.

This clonotype has ten or more counts. J is TRBJ2-1 and V is TRBV6-1; 13 bases agree with TRBD2. The trim removed 11 bases at V and 1 base at J, leaving 8 bases unmatched. CDR3 length: 16 residues. The germline V gene encodes CDR1 MNHNS and CDR2 SASEGT. CDR3 in DNA: TGTGCCGGGAAAATACTAGCGGGAGGGTCCTACAATGAGCAGTTCTTC. Amino acids: CAGKILAGGSYNEQFF.

The CDR3 bases are TGTGCCAGCAGCCTTTCGTACGGGGTAGTGGATACGCAGTATTTT. It translates to CASSLSYGVVDTQYF. The gene calls are TRBV11-2 and TRBJ2-3, with a possible D match to TRBD2 (5 bases). This CDR3 comprises 15 residues. Germline V lookup: CDR1 SGHAT, CDR2 FQNNGV. Between the trimmed V and J ends, which lost 5 bases and 6 bases, there was a span of 18 bases.

In its sample, this clonotype was seen many times. The chain couples TRBV5-1 to TRBJ2-7, with TRBD1 matching 8 bases. The CDR3 sequence is 14 residues long. Unmatched junction bases numbered 6, after V lost 3 bases and J lost 4 bases. The V gene's germline CDR1 is SGHRS and CDR2 YFSETQ. The CDR3 reads CASSYMTGVYEQYF. The CDR3 DNA reads as TGCGCCAGCAGCTACATGACAGGGGTATACGAGCAGTACTTC.

This clonotype showed up many times. Here the CDR3 reads CASSRLAGVQETQYF. The CDR3 DNA reads TGTGCCAGCAGCCGACTAGCGGGGGTCCAAGAGACCCAGTACTTC. This rearrangement joins TRBV2 to TRBJ2-5; TRBD2 matches 12 bases. V lost 6 bases and J lost 1; bases outside the gene matches: 3. CDR1 is SNHLY, CDR2 FYNNEI, per germline. CDR3 length: 15 amino acids.

This clonotype was seen at least ten times. V usage is TRBV6-1 and J usage is TRBJ2-7; D not certain. Germline V lookup: CDR1 MNHNS, CDR2 SASEGT. Trimming cost V 6 bases and J 3 bases, with 18 bases left between them. The CDR3 has 15 residues. The CDR3 DNA reads as TGTGCCAGCAGCGTTAATACAGACTCATACTACGAGCAGTACTTC. Amino acids: CASSVNTDSYYEQYF.

This clonotype was picked up many times. V gene TRBV20-1 combines with J gene TRBJ1-4; D not certain. V lost 3 bases to trimming and J lost 7 bases, with 12 bases between them. Germline V gives CDR1 DFQATT, CDR2 SNEGSKA (reference sequence). There are 13 residues in the CDR3. The CDR3 protein is CSARDRGLEKLFF. In DNA, the CDR3 is TGCAGTGCTAGGGACCGCGGCCTTGAAAAACTGTTTTTT.

This clonotype was seen ten or more times. The rearrangement joins TRBV27 to TRBJ2-1; D is perhaps TRBD1 or TRBD2 (5 bases each). The CDR3 sequence is 14 residues long. Germline V gives CDR1 MNHEY, CDR2 SMNVEV (reference sequence). V was cut by 7 bases and J by 6 bases, with 16 bases left in between. This chain's CDR3 is CASTPAGTFNEQFF. The CDR3 nucleotides read TGTGCCAGCACCCCGGCAGGGACCTTCAATGAGCAGTTCTTC.

Of note for this clonotype: A much larger clone is a single base away; this may be a read error. This chain connects TRBV29-1 to TRBJ1-1, with 9 bases aligning to TRBD1. The germline CDR1 and CDR2 sequences are SQVTM and ANQGSEA. The CDR3 covers 17 residues. The J segment lost 1 base and the V segment lost 5 bases, leaving 14 bases of the junction unmatched. CDR3 coding DNA: TGCAGCGTTTTTACCATTCCGGGACAGGGCTCGAACACTGAAGCTTTCTTT. Protein: CSVFTIPGQGSNTEAFF.

This clonotype was recorded at least ten times. The V call is TRBV6-1, the J call TRBJ2-7; no clear D gene. Per the germline V gene, CDR1 is MNHNS and CDR2 is SASEGT. Between the trimmed V and J ends, which lost 5 bases and 4 bases, there was a span of 6 bases. CDR3 size: 11 residues. CDR3 coding DNA: TGTGCCAGCAGTATACTTTACGAGCAGTACTTC. Protein: CASSILYEQYF.

Concerning this clonotype: Sequence at one end of the junction differs from germline and may be a read error. The gene calls are TRBV9 and TRBJ2-3; 7 nucleotides align to TRBD1. Germline V lookup: CDR1 SGDLS, CDR2 YYNGEE. The CDR3 is 15 amino acids. The CDR3 protein is CASSFGQDWGDTQYF. CDR3 bases: TGCGCCAGCAGCTTTGGACAGGATTGGGGAGATACGCAGTATTTT.

The chain uses TRBV20-1 and TRBJ2-4, with D possibly called TRBD1 or TRBD2 (5 bases each). The CDR3 is made up of 15 amino acids. Germline lookup yields CDR1 DFQATT and CDR2 SNEGSKA (reference sequence). V was trimmed by 4 bases and J by 5 bases, leaving 18 bases between them. The CDR3 DNA is TGCAGTGCTATTGGGACGGTGGACGATCAAAACATTCAGTACTTC. Translating it yields CSAIGTVDDQNIQYF.

This clonotype has only a few counts. This chain joins TRBV20-1 and TRBJ1-1, with D tentatively TRBD1 (6 bases). The CDR3 spans 12 residues. With 6 bases removed from V and 5 bases from J, the gap between germline ends came to 13 bases. Germline-derived CDR1 and CDR2 are DFQATT and SNEGSKA (reference sequence). CDR3 sequence reads: CSARGHRTEAFF. CDR3 in DNA: TGCAGTGCCAGGGGACACCGAACTGAAGCTTTCTTT.

The V call is TRBV12-3 or TRBV12-4, the J call TRBJ2-5, with 8 bases matching TRBD1. There are 14 residues in the CDR3. J was trimmed by 5 bases and V by 7 bases; bases with no gene match: 9. The CDR3 DNA is TGTGCCAGCAAACTAGGACAGGGCCGTGAGACCCAGTACTTC. Protein product: CASKLGQGRETQYF.

The rearrangement links TRBV5-1 to TRBJ2-7; TRBD2 matches at 8 bases. The CDR3 spans 15 residues. Germline V CDR1 and CDR2: SGHRS, YFSETQ. Losses at the gene ends were 1 base for V and 1 base for J; bases not matched to a gene: 4. The CDR3 nucleotides read TGCGCCAGCAGCTTGTTTGCGGGGGGATCCTACGAGCAGTACTTC. It codes for CASSLFAGGSYEQYF.

This clonotype was found many times. The genes are TRBV5-1 and TRBJ2-1; D may be TRBD1 or TRBD2 (5 bases each). The V gene's germline CDR1 is SGHRS and CDR2 YFSETQ. The CDR3 runs to 13 residues. Trimming pared 4 bases from V and 12 bases from J, leaving 17 bases between. CDR3 nucleotide sequence: TGCGCCAGCAGCCCCCGGGGCGGTTTGGGGCAGTTCTTC. Amino acid sequence: CASSPRGGLGQFF.

This clonotype has ten or more counts. CDR3 sequence reads: CASSLEAGLAGSQGELFF. CDR3 coding DNA: TGTGCCAGCAGCTTAGAAGCAGGACTAGCGGGGTCCCAAGGGGAGCTGTTTTTT. V and J are TRBV11-2 and TRBJ2-2; 12 positions match TRBD2. Losses at the gene ends were 0 bases for V and 8 bases for J; bases not matched to a gene: 10. CDR3 length equals 18 residues. The germline V gene has CDR1 SGHAT and CDR2 FQNNGV.

This clonotype has at least ten counts. The V and J genes are TRBV20-1 and TRBJ1-1; a possible D gene is TRBD1 (5 bases). CDR3 length: 14 residues. V shed 6 bases and J shed 1 base, with 15 bases lying between them. In germline, CDR1 is DFQATT, CDR2 SNEGSKA (reference sequence). Here the CDR3 reads CSAGEERRNTEAFF. DNA of the CDR3: TGCAGTGCGGGGGAGGAAAGAAGGAACACTGAAGCTTTCTTT.

Comment on this clonotype: One base away lies a much larger clone, so this may be a sequencing read error. This chain uses TRBV6-2 or TRBV6-3 with TRBJ2-3; D is ambiguous. This CDR3 comprises 12 residues. Germline V lookup: CDR1 MNHEY, CDR2 SVGEGT. V gave up 5 bases and J gave up 5 bases, with 8 bases separating them. The CDR3, as DNA: TGTGCCAGCAGTAGTTCAGGAGATACGCAGTATTTT. Encoded protein: CASSSSGDTQYF.

This clonotype was seen at least ten times. The rearrangement joins TRBV28 to TRBJ2-5; the D gene is possibly TRBD2 (5 bases). V lost 1 base and J lost 2, with 11 bases in between. CDR3 length: 15 residues. Germline assignment: CDR1 MDHEN and CDR2 SYDVKM. CDR3 loop: CASSLFSEEQETQYF. CDR3 sequence (DNA): TGTGCCAGCAGTTTATTCTCGGAGGAACAAGAGACCCAGTACTTC. Full variable domain (missing parts from reference TRBV28 and TRBJ2-5): DVKVTQSSRYLVKRTGEKVFLECVQDMDHENMFWYRQDPGLGLRLIYFSYDVKMKEKGDIPEGYSVSREKKERFSLILESASTNQTSMYLCASSLFSEEQETQYFGPGTRLLVL.

In this sample, this clonotype turned up many times. The chain recombines TRBV11-2 with TRBJ2-1; perhaps D is TRBD1 or TRBD2 (5 bases each). Per germline, CDR1 SGHAT and CDR2 FQNNGV. The CDR3 loop spans 14 amino acids. Trimming shortened V by 5 bases and J by 4 bases, and 12 bases separated the two germline ends. CDR3 bases: TGTGCCAGCAGCGTCCGGGGCACTTACAATGAGCAGTTCTTC. Encoded protein: CASSVRGTYNEQFF.

This clonotype showed up just a few times. Since the CDR3 does not end with the conserved phenylalanine or tryptophan, this likely comes from a read error. This chain connects TRBV7-9 to TRBJ1-2; D uncertain. Germline V lookup: CDR1 SEHNR, CDR2 FQNEAQ (reference sequence). V shed 3 bases and J shed 4 bases, with 12 bases lying between them. The CDR3 runs to 14 residues. The CDR3 DNA sequence: TGTGCCAGCAGCTTTCCAGGTGTTGTCTATGGCTACACCGTC. This sequence encodes CASSFPGVVYGYTV.

This clonotype was counted ten times or more. The genes are TRBV28 and TRBJ1-4; D is uncertain. Germline-derived CDR1 and CDR2 are MDHEN and SYDVKM. The CDR3 covers 17 residues. The V end lost 2 bases, the J end lost 7 bases, and 20 bases lay between the germline ends. The chain's CDR3 is CASSLAPPAPGGEKLFF. In DNA, the CDR3 is TGTGCCAGCAGTTTAGCCCCCCCCGCACCAGGTGGTGAAAAACTGTTTTTT. Looking up the rest from reference TRBV28 and TRBJ1-4 gives the full variable domain: DVKVTQSSRYLVKRTGEKVFLECVQDMDHENMFWYRQDPGLGLRLIYFSYDVKMKEKGDIPEGYSVSREKKERFSLILESASTNQTSMYLCASSLAPPAPGGEKLFFGSGTQLSVL.

This clonotype occurred many times. This sequence joins TRBV27 and TRBJ2-3, with D perhaps matching TRBD1 (6 bases). V was cut by 0 bases and J by 6 bases, with 13 bases left in between. The CDR3 runs 15 residues. Germline V gene sequence: CDR1 MNHEY, CDR2 SMNVEV (reference sequence). Here the CDR3 reads CASSLSITGRDTQYF. The CDR3 DNA reads TGTGCCAGCAGTTTATCGATTACAGGGCGGGATACGCAGTATTTT.

The table lists this clonotype with many counts. The chain couples TRBV20-1 to TRBJ1-1; D remains unclear. The V and J ends lost 0 bases and 5 bases respectively, with 16 bases between them. CDR1 is DFQATT and CDR2 is SNEGSKA in the germline V gene (reference sequence). The CDR3 loop spans 15 amino acids. CDR3 nucleotides: TGCAGTGCTAGAGAGGCGGGAATGACTGGGACTGAAGCTTTCTTT. It codes for CSAREAGMTGTEAFF.

This clonotype occurred many times. This chain joins TRBV20-1 and TRBJ1-5; D gene unclear. Between the trimmed V and J ends, which lost 3 bases and 5 bases, there was a span of 8 bases. CDR1 and CDR2 from the germline V gene are DFQATT and SNEGSKA (reference sequence). The CDR3 spans 12 residues. The CDR3 DNA follows: TGCAGTGCTAGGGCTGGATATCAGCCCCAGCATTTT. It encodes CSARAGYQPQHF.

This clonotype was recorded a few times. The rearrangement joins TRBV4-1 to TRBJ2-7, with D possibly being TRBD1 (7 bases). Germline V CDR1 and CDR2: MGHRA, YSYEKL. V was pared by 3 bases and J by 4 bases, with 16 bases between. This CDR3 comprises 15 residues. CDR3 sequence (DNA): TGCGCCAGCAGCCACCGAACGGAGGGGGCTTACGAGCAGTACTTC. Amino acids: CASSHRTEGAYEQYF.

This clonotype was recorded once. The V gene is TRBV7-8, the J gene TRBJ1-2, with D unclear. Between the trimmed V and J ends, which lost 1 base and 7 bases, there was a span of 10 bases. The germline V gene encodes CDR1 SGHVS and CDR2 FQNEAQ. The CDR3 spans 13 residues. The CDR3 reads CASSLVLDGGYTF. Written as DNA, the CDR3 is TGTGCCAGCAGCTTAGTTCTCGATGGTGGCTACACCTTC. The entire variable domain, with the rest obtained from reference TRBV7-8 and TRBJ1-2, is as follows: GAGVSQSPRYKVAKRGQDVALRCDPISGHVSLFWYQQALGQGPEFLTYFQNEAQLDKSGLPSDRFFAERPEGSVSTLKIQRTQQEDSAVYLCASSLVLDGGYTFGSGTRLTVV.

This clonotype was recorded many times. In DNA form, the CDR3 reads TGTGCCAGCAGGCTGACAGGGCGGGGTAATGAAAAACTGTTTTTT. It translates to CASRLTGRGNEKLFF. The chain links TRBV6-1 to TRBJ1-4; 7 bases map to TRBD1. After removal of 6 bases from V and 4 bases from J, the junction contained 8 bases not matched to a gene. There are 15 residues in the CDR3. CDR1 and CDR2 (germline): MNHNS, SASEGT.

The chain recombines TRBV11-2 with TRBJ2-2; 13 bases line up with TRBD2. In germline, CDR1 is SGHAT, CDR2 FQNNGV. The CDR3 is made up of 18 amino acids. The V gene end was trimmed by 4 bases and the J gene end by 7 bases; junction bases not matched to a gene: 12. CDR3 in amino acids: CASSSSAGLAGEGGELFF. Here the CDR3 DNA reads TGTGCCAGCAGCTCATCAGCCGGACTAGCGGGAGAGGGCGGGGAGCTGTTTTTT. Full variable domain (remainder filled in from reference TRBV11-2 and TRBJ2-2): EAGVAQSPRYKIIEKRQSVAFWCNPISGHATLYWYQQILGQGPKLLIQFQNNGVVDDSQLPKDRFSAERLKGVDSTLKIQPAKLEDSAVYLCASSSSAGLAGEGGELFFGEGSRLTVL.

The chain combines TRBV3-1 with TRBJ1-5; D remains unclear. The V gene's germline CDR1 is LGHDT and CDR2 YNNKEL (reference sequence). V lost 0 bases to trimming and J lost 0 bases, with 6 bases between them. CDR3 length: 15 residues. As DNA, the CDR3 is TGTGCCAGCAGCCAAGACGGGTATAGCAATCAGCCCCAGCATTTT. Amino acid sequence: CASSQDGYSNQPQHF.

This chain joins TRBV6-5 and TRBJ2-7; the match to TRBD2 covers 12 bases. Germline V CDR1 and CDR2: MNHEY, SVGAGI. The CDR3 is 15 amino acids. V trimming: 4 bases; J trimming: 5 bases; junction bases outside the gene matches: 6. The CDR3 DNA is TGTGCCAGCAGTTCCATCGGACTAGCGGGGAACGAGCAGTACTTC. Protein: CASSSIGLAGNEQYF.

The J gene is TRBJ1-5, the V gene TRBV20-1; the match to TRBD1 covers 8 bases. The germline CDR1 and CDR2 sequences are DFQATT and SNEGSKA (reference sequence). This CDR3 is built from 13 residues. The V gene end was trimmed by 4 bases and the J gene end by 2 bases; junction bases not matched to a gene: 1. The CDR3 protein is CSATGGGNQPQHF. CDR3 bases: TGCAGTGCTACAGGGGGCGGCAATCAGCCCCAGCATTTT.